A selection of T cell receptor beta chains follows, all from one sample in a study of identical twins. One entry per CDR3 protein results from TCRdb running MiXCR on the 5' RACE reads. Of some 500,000 distinct CDR3 sequences listed, more than 9% are singletons. This sample also belongs to another study, concerning yellow fever vaccine responses in identical twins.

The sequenced sample consisted of PBMCs. The receptors were sampled from a young woman in good health. CDR3s leave out the opening cysteine and the closing phenylalanine or tryptophan. The order of the fields is V gene, J gene, CDR3 protein.

V gene: TRBV20-1
J gene: TRBJ2-5
CDR3 protein: SARDVLGPSGRASETQY

V gene: TRBV29-1
J gene: TRBJ1-5
CDR3 protein: SVAEGGNQPQH

V gene: TRBV20-1
J gene: TRBJ1-6
CDR3 protein: SARDGRSNSPLH

V gene: TRBV27
J gene: TRBJ1-1
CDR3 protein: ASRTKLNTEAF

V gene: TRBV5-5
J gene: TRBJ2-7
CDR3 protein: ASSFRQGLPDEQY

V gene: TRBV6-5
J gene: TRBJ1-1
CDR3 protein: ASSVGNTEAF

V gene: TRBV10-3
J gene: TRBJ2-4
CDR3 protein: AAPGWGKTKNIQY

V gene: TRBV29-1
J gene: TRBJ1-2
CDR3 protein: SVELGGQAYTNGYT

V gene: TRBV20-1
J gene: TRBJ2-3
CDR3 protein: SARDSQSTDTQY

V gene: TRBV6-2/TRBV6-3
J gene: TRBJ2-7
CDR3 protein: ASSRDWGYEQY

V gene: TRBV12-3/TRBV12-4
J gene: TRBJ1-6
CDR3 protein: ASSSQRGESPLH

V gene: TRBV20-1
J gene: TRBJ2-3
CDR3 protein: CARLGEPTSGRAYTDTQY

V gene: TRBV29-1
J gene: TRBJ2-7
CDR3 protein: SGGQAPLDEQY

V gene: TRBV20-1
J gene: TRBJ2-1
CDR3 protein: SASLGGNEQF

V gene: TRBV5-1
J gene: TRBJ1-2
CDR3 protein: ASGSLNTNYGYT

V gene: TRBV29-1
J gene: TRBJ2-1
CDR3 protein: SVEGHQRSNYNEQF

V gene: TRBV9
J gene: TRBJ2-1
CDR3 protein: ASSVATGWGSNEQF

V gene: TRBV3-1
J gene: TRBJ2-7
CDR3 protein: ASSQVMGGYEQY

V gene: TRBV2
J gene: TRBJ2-3
CDR3 protein: ASGLAGVTDTQY

V gene: TRBV27
J gene: TRBJ1-4
CDR3 protein: ASSREAALNEKLF

V gene: TRBV27
J gene: TRBJ2-3
CDR3 protein: ASSLRLAKVADTQY

V gene: TRBV5-1
J gene: TRBJ1-1
CDR3 protein: ASSRESGGDTEAF

V gene: TRBV12-3/TRBV12-4
J gene: TRBJ1-5
CDR3 protein: ASSAGVAGSGAQH

V gene: TRBV3-1
J gene: TRBJ2-2
CDR3 protein: ASSQRTSQNTGELF

V gene: TRBV12-3/TRBV12-4
J gene: TRBJ2-7
CDR3 protein: ASSTRGLEQY

V gene: TRBV7-2
J gene: TRBJ2-3
CDR3 protein: ASSLVGTSDSTDTQY

V gene: TRBV20-1
J gene: TRBJ1-5
CDR3 protein: SAATGSGSNQPQH

V gene: TRBV6-1
J gene: TRBJ1-1
CDR3 protein: ASKTDRTNTEAF

V gene: TRBV2
J gene: TRBJ2-3
CDR3 protein: AGRSTDTQY

V gene: TRBV12-3/TRBV12-4
J gene: TRBJ1-2
CDR3 protein: ASSLKWWRYGYT

V gene: TRBV7-2
J gene: TRBJ2-4
CDR3 protein: ASSFPQGAQGIQY

V gene: TRBV29-1
J gene: TRBJ2-7
CDR3 protein: SVFHIVDREYYEQY

V gene: TRBV20-1
J gene: TRBJ2-5
CDR3 protein: SARVPGLGETQY

V gene: TRBV10-3
J gene: TRBJ1-1
CDR3 protein: ATRQDPNTEAF

V gene: TRBV20-1
J gene: TRBJ1-3
CDR3 protein: SAKGQGDGSGNTIY

V gene: TRBV20-1
J gene: TRBJ2-3
CDR3 protein: SARTPGLASTDTQY

V gene: TRBV4-2
J gene: TRBJ1-1
CDR3 protein: ASSSIHEAF

V gene: TRBV20-1
J gene: TRBJ2-2
CDR3 protein: SARDQEQGHTGELF

V gene: TRBV6-2/TRBV6-3
J gene: TRBJ2-1
CDR3 protein: ASSYLGGFLSSYNEQF

V gene: TRBV3-1
J gene: TRBJ1-1
CDR3 protein: ASSHLNTEAF

V gene: TRBV29-1
J gene: TRBJ2-3
CDR3 protein: SVEDRWVQGTDTQY

V gene: TRBV29-1
J gene: TRBJ2-2
CDR3 protein: SVAGQLNTGELF

V gene: TRBV4-1
J gene: TRBJ2-7
CDR3 protein: ASSQEVAGGLNEQY

V gene: TRBV7-2
J gene: TRBJ2-6
CDR3 protein: ASSLGGALSGANVLT

V gene: TRBV12-3/TRBV12-4
J gene: TRBJ2-5
CDR3 protein: ASSYFAVSETQY

V gene: TRBV4-1
J gene: TRBJ2-3
CDR3 protein: ASSRRPLTPIAGTITDTQY

V gene: TRBV7-9
J gene: TRBJ2-6
CDR3 protein: ASSSGRPVSGANVLT

V gene: TRBV27
J gene: TRBJ2-1
CDR3 protein: ASSSLPISGGGDEQF

V gene: TRBV15
J gene: TRBJ1-6
CDR3 protein: ATSKDTHSPLH

V gene: TRBV10-3
J gene: TRBJ2-7
CDR3 protein: AIREQGSGYEQY

V gene: TRBV7-2
J gene: TRBJ2-3
CDR3 protein: ASSSIGTDTQY

V gene: TRBV20-1
J gene: TRBJ2-1
CDR3 protein: SARTLAGVPNEQF

V gene: TRBV29-1
J gene: TRBJ2-3
CDR3 protein: SAPSSGSTDTQY

V gene: TRBV12-3/TRBV12-4
J gene: TRBJ1-5
CDR3 protein: ASSLRVPSNQPQH

V gene: TRBV19
J gene: TRBJ2-6
CDR3 protein: ASTRRGTESSGANVLT